Listed below are T cell receptor beta chains from one sample, sequenced in a study of T cell changes during pregnancy in multiple sclerosis. Clones were sequenced by immunoSEQ multiplex PCR, and TCRdb holds only the in-frame ones, with some missing. The data hold fewer than 85,000 clones, with approximately 92% observed a single time. Here the sequenced sample was peripheral blood, taken before pregnancy. The receptor set was obtained from a female donor with multiple sclerosis, enrolled in a pregnancy study. Both conserved end residues are part of each CDR3. A D gene is named only where the DNA matches it firmly. Some rows mark clone size as missing; the rest say once, few, many or name a class of expanded clone.

j_gene	len	d_gene	v_gene	abundance	CDR3aa	CDR3nt
TRBJ2-4	16	.	TRBV19	.	CASSIVGTGAKNIQYF	TGTGCCAGTAGTATAGTTGGGACTGGAGCCAAAAACATTCAGTACTTC
TRBJ1-6	15	.	TRBV28	.	CASSLWAGDGSPLHF	TGTGCCAGCAGTTTATGGGCGGGGGATGGTTCACCCCTCCACTTT
TRBJ1-6	17	.	TRBV29-1	.	CSVEDRGPFYNNSPLHF	TGCAGCGTTGAAGACAGGGGACCTTTTTACAATAATTCACCCCTCCACTTT
TRBJ2-1	19	TRBD2	TRBV7-9	.	CASRSLSGTSGSPYNEQFF	TGTGCCAGCAGAAGCCTATCCGGGACTAGCGGGAGTCCCTACAATGAGCAGTTCTTC
TRBJ1-4	15	TRBD1	TRBV4-3	.	CASSQRILGQEKLFF	TGCGCCAGCAGCCAAAGAATCCTGGGACAGGAAAAACTGTTTTTT
TRBJ1-4	17	.	TRBV6-1	.	CASSETVLGRAGEKLFF	TGTGCCAGCAGTGAAACCGTTTTGGGGAGGGCCGGGGAAAAACTGTTTTTT
TRBJ1-4	20	TRBD1	TRBV4-3	.	CASSQDRLFGTGMENEKLFF	TGCGCCAGCAGCCAAGATCGCCTTTTCGGGACAGGGATGGAAAATGAAAAACTGTTTTTT
TRBJ2-3	17	.	TRBV7-2	.	CASSHNPGLIAQSTQYF	TGTGCCAGCAGCCACAATCCGGGACTTATTGCACAGTCGACGCAGTATTTT
TRBJ2-7	15	TRBD1	TRBV19	.	CASSFVPGGSYEQYF	TGTGCCAGTAGTTTCGTCCCAGGGGGCTCCTACGAGCAGTACTTC
TRBJ1-2	14	.	TRBV2	.	CASTGRVRSYGYTF	TGTGCCAGCACAGGGCGCGTTAGGAGCTATGGCTACACCTTC
TRBJ1-3	15	.	TRBV7-9	.	CASSLGLIGGNTIYF	TGTGCCAGCAGCTTAGGACTAATCGGTGGAAACACCATATATTTT
TRBJ2-7	17	.	TRBV7-2	.	CASSLYFGATTSYEQYF	TGTGCCAGCAGCTTGTATTTTGGAGCAACGACCTCCTACGAGCAGTACTTC
TRBJ2-2	15	TRBD2	TRBV7-2	.	CASSLGSGATGELFF	TGTGCCAGCAGCTTGGGTAGCGGGGCTACCGGGGAGCTGTTTTTT
TRBJ1-5	17	.	TRBV12-5	once	CASGLMDVGIGNQPQHF	TGTGCTAGTGGTTTAATGGACGTCGGGATCGGCAATCAGCCCCAGCATTTT
TRBJ2-3	17	TRBD2	TRBV7-2	.	CASSTRLAGNGADTQYF	TGTGCCAGCAGCACCAGACTAGCGGGAAATGGTGCAGATACGCAGTATTTT
TRBJ1-5	13	.	TRBV21-1	.	CASSKEGEGIQHF	TGTGCCAGCAGCAAAGAAGGGGAAGGCATCCAGCATTTT
TRBJ1-5	15	.	TRBV5-8	.	CASTLRRSSNQPQHF	TGTGCCAGCACGCTCCGGAGGAGTAGCAATCAGCCCCAGCATTTT
TRBJ2-7	14	TRBD2	TRBV28	once	CASSFLRDYYEQYF	TGTGCCAGCAGTTTTCTTCGGGACTACTACGAGCAGTACTTC
TRBJ2-3	16	TRBD2	TRBV13	.	CASSLRGGSISDTQYF	TGTGCCAGCAGCTTACGGGGCGGGAGTATCTCAGATACGCAGTATTTT
TRBJ2-5	15	.	TRBV11-2	.	CASSLVGGSIETQYF	TGTGCCAGCAGCTTAGTCGGGGGTTCGATAGAGACCCAGTACTTC
TRBJ2-1	16	.	TRBV7-9	.	CASSLETYSDGNEQFF	TGTGCCAGCAGCCTTGAGACTTATTCAGACGGCAATGAGCAGTTCTTC
TRBJ2-2	16	.	TRBV7-2	.	CASSSEAGTNTGELFF	TGTGCCAGCAGCTCTGAGGCCGGAACGAACACCGGGGAGCTGTTTTTT
TRBJ2-1	16	.	TRBV5-1	once	CASSLAASGSYNEQFF	TGCGCCAGCAGCTTGGCCGCGAGCGGTTCATACAATGAGCAGTTCTTC
TRBJ2-3	13	TRBD2	TRBV6-5	.	CASRVIAGVTQYF	TGTGCCAGCAGAGTTATAGCGGGAGTTACGCAGTATTTT
TRBJ2-5	13	TRBD1	TRBV6-1	.	CASSSGGKETQYF	TGTGCCAGCAGTTCAGGGGGCAAGGAGACCCAGTACTTC
TRBJ2-7	15	.	TRBV2	.	CASLGDRRLNYEQYF	TGTGCCAGCCTAGGGGATAGACGTCTCAACTACGAGCAGTACTTC
TRBJ2-7	15	TRBD2	TRBV27	.	CASRPRLAGDYEQYF	TGTGCCAGCAGACCAAGACTAGCGGGAGACTACGAGCAGTACTTC